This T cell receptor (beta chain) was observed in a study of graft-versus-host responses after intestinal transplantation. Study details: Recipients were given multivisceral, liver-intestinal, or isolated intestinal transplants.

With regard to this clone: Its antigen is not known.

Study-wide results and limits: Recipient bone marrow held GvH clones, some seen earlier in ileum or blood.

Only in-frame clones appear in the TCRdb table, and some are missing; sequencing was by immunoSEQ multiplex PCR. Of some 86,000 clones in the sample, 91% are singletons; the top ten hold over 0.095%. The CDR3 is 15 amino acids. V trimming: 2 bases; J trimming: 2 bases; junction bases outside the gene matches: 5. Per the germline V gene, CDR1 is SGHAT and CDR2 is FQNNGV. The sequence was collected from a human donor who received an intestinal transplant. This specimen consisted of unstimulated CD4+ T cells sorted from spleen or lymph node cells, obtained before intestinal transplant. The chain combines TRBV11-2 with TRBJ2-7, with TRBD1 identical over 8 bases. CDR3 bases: TGTGCCAGCAGCTTAACGACAGGGGCTCCCTACGAGCAGTACTTC. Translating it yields CASSLTTGAPYEQYF.